This T cell receptor (beta chain) was obtained from a study of cytomegalovirus exposure and HLA in healthy donors. The table came from immunoSEQ multiplex PCR; TCRdb's copy has only in-frame clones and leaves some out. Among 100,000 to 150,000 clones, approximately 91% were seen once, and the ten largest hold 1.5% to 2.5%. V dropped 8 bases and J dropped 2 bases, with 10 bases sitting between them. The CDR3 runs 13 residues. Per germline, CDR1 MDHEN and CDR2 SYDVKM. Sequenced sample: PBMCs. The receptor was isolated from a woman aged 18-35 years in good health and CMV-seronegative. The J gene is TRBJ1-5, the V gene TRBV28; D gene uncertain. The CDR3 loop is CASYTGGNQPQHF. The CDR3 DNA reads as TGTGCCAGCTATACCGGGGGCAATCAGCCCCAGCATTTT. Combining the CDR3 with reference TRBV28 and TRBJ1-5 gives the whole variable domain DVKVTQSSRYLVKRTGEKVFLECVQDMDHENMFWYRQDPGLGLRLIYFSYDVKMKEKGDIPEGYSVSREKKERFSLILESASTNQTSMYLCASYTGGNQPQHFGDGTRLSIL.